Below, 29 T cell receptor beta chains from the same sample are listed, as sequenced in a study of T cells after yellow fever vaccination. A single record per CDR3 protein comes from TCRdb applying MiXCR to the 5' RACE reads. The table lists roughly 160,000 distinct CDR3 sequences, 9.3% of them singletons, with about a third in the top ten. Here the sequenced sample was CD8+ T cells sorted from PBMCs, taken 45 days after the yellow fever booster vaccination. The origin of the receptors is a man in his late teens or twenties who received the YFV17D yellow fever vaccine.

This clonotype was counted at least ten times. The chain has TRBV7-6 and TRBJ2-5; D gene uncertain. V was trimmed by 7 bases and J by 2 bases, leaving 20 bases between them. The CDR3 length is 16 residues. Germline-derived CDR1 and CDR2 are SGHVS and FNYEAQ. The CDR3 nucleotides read TGTGCCAGCACCCCGACATCGAGTTTATCTCAAGAGACCCAGTACTTC. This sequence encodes CASTPTSSLSQETQYF.

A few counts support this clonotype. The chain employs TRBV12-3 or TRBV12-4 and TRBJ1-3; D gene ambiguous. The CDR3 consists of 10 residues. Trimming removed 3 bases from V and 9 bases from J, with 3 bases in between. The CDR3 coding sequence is TGTGCCAGCAGTTTTGGCACCATATATTTT. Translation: CASSFGTIYF.

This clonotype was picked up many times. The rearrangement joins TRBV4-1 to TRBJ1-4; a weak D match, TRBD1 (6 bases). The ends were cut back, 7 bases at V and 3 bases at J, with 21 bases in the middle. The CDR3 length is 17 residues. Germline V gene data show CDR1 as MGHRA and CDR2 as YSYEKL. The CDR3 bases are TGCGCCAGCAAGCTTCGGGCAGGGGCAACCGCTAATGAAAAACTGTTTTTT. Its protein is CASKLRAGATANEKLFF.

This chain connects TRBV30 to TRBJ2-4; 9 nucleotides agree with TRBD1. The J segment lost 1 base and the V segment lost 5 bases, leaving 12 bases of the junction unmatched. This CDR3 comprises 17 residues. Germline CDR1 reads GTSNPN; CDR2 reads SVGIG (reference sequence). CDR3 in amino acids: CAWESGTGPIAKNIQYF. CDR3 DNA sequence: TGTGCCTGGGAATCGGGGACAGGGCCAATCGCCAAAAACATTCAGTACTTC.

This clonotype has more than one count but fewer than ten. As DNA, the CDR3 is TGTGCCAGCAGCTTAGATGGTGATACGCAGTATTTT. Protein product: CASSLDGDTQYF. The chain recombines TRBV7-9 with TRBJ2-3; D gene unclear. This CDR3 has 12 residues. Germline V gives CDR1 SEHNR, CDR2 FQNEAQ (reference sequence). Between the trimmed V and J ends, which lost 1 base and 6 bases, there was a span of 5 bases.

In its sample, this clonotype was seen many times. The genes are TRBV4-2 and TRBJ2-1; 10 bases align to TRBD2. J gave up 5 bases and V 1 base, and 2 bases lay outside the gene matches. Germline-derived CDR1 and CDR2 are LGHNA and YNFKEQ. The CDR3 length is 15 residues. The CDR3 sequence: CASSQVAGGNNEQFF. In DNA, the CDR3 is TGTGCCAGCAGCCAAGTAGCGGGGGGCAACAATGAGCAGTTCTTC.

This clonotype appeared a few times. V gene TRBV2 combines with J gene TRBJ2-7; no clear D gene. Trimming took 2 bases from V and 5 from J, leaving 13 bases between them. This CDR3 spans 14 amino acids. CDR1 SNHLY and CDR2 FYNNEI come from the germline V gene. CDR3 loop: CASSERSAWNEQYF. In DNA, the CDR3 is TGTGCCAGCAGTGAAAGGTCGGCTTGGAACGAGCAGTACTTC.

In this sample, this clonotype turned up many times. The chain's CDR3 is CASSAQISYEQYF. The CDR3 coding sequence is TGTGCCAGCAGCGCCCAGATCTCCTACGAGCAGTACTTC. The J gene is TRBJ2-7, the V gene TRBV7-9; D uncertain. The CDR3 covers 13 residues. Germline assignment: CDR1 SEHNR and CDR2 FQNEAQ (reference sequence). With 5 bases removed from V and 0 bases from J, the gap between germline ends came to 8 bases.

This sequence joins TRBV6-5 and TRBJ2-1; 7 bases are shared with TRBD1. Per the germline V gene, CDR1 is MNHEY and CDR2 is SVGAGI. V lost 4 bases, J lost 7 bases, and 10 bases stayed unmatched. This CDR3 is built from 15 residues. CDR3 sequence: CASSFQGVRGNEQFF. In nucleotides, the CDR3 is TGTGCCAGCAGTTTTCAGGGGGTGAGAGGGAATGAGCAGTTCTTC.

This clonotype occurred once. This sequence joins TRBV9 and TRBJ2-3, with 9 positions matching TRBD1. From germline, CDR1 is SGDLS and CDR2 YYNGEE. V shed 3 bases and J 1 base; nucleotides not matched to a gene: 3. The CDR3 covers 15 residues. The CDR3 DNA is TGTGCCAGCAGCGCCCGGGACAGGGGCACAGATACGCAGTATTTT. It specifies CASSARDRGTDTQYF.

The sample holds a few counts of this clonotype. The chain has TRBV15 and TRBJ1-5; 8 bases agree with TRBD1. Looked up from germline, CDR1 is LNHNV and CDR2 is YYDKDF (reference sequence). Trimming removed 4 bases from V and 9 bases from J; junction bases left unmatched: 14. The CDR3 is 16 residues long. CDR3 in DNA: TGTGCCACCAGCAACCTCGGGACAGGCGGACCGAGGCCCCAGCATTTT. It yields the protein CATSNLGTGGPRPQHF.

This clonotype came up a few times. In DNA, the CDR3 is TGCGCCAGCACCTACGAGGCGCAGGGGGCGAACACCGGGGAGCTGTTTTTT. Translated, it gives CASTYEAQGANTGELFF. V gene TRBV5-1 combines with J gene TRBJ2-2, with 7 bases lining up with TRBD1. Germline CDR1 reads SGHRS; CDR2 reads YFSETQ. The ends lost 6 bases at V and 0 bases at J; junction bases unmatched: 11. This CDR3 comprises 17 residues.

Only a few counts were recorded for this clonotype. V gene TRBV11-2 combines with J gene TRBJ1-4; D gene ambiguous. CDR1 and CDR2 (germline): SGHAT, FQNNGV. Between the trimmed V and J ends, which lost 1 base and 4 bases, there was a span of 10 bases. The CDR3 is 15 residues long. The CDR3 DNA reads TGTGCCAGCAGCTTAGTCGCACGAGTTAATGAAAAACTGTTTTTT. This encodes CASSLVARVNEKLFF. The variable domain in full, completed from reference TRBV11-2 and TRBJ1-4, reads EAGVAQSPRYKIIEKRQSVAFWCNPISGHATLYWYQQILGQGPKLLIQFQNNGVVDDSQLPKDRFSAERLKGVDSTLKIQPAKLEDSAVYLCASSLVARVNEKLFFGSGTQLSVL.

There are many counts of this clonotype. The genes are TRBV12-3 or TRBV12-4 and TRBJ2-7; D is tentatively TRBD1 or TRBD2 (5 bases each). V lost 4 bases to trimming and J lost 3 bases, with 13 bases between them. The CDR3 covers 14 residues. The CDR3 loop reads CASSSGTGFYEQYF. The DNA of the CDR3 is TGTGCCAGCAGTTCAGGGACCGGGTTCTACGAGCAGTACTTC.

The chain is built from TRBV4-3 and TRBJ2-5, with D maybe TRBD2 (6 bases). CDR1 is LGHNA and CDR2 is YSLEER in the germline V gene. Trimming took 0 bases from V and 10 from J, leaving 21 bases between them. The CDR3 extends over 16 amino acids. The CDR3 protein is CASSQELGTPVGGQYF. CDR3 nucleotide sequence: TGCGCCAGCAGCCAAGAACTCGGGACTCCCGTCGGGGGCCAGTACTTC.

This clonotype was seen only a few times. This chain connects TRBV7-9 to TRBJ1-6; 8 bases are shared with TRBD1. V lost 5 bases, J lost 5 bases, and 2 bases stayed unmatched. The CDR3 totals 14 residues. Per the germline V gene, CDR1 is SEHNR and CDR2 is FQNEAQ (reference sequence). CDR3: CASSPGQDNSPLHF. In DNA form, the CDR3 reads TGTGCCAGCAGCCCGGGACAGGATAATTCACCCCTCCACTTT.

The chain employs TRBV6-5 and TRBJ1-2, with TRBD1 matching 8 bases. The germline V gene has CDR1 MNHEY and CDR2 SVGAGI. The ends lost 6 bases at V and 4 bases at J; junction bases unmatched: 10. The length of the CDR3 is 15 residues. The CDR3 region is CASRNHRGGIYGYTF. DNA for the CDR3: TGTGCCAGCAGGAATCACAGGGGGGGGATCTATGGCTACACCTTC.

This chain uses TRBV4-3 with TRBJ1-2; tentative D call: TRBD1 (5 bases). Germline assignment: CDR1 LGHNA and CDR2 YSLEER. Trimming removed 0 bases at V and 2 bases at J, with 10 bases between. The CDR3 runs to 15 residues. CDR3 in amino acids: CASSQDRVENYGYTF. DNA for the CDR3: TGCGCCAGCAGCCAAGACAGGGTGGAAAACTATGGCTACACCTTC.

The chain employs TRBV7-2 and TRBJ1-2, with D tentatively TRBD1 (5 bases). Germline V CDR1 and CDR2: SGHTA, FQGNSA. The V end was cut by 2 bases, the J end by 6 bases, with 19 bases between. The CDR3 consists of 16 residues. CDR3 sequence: CASSLSVRNRRNGYTF. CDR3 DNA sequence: TGTGCCAGCAGCTTAAGTGTGCGTAACAGGAGAAATGGCTACACCTTC.

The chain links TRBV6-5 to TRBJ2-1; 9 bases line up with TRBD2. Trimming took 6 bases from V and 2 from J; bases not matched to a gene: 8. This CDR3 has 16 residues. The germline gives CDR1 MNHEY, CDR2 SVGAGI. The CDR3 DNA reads TGTGCCAGCAGACTGGAAAGCGGGGGGCCCTACAATGAGCAGTTCTTC. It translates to CASRLESGGPYNEQFF.

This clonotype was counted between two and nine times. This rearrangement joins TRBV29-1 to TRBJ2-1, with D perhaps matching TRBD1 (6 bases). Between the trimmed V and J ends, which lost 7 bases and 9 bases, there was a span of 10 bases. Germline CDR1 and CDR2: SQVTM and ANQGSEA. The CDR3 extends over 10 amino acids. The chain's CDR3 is CSARGGEQFF. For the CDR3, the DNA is TGCAGCGCCAGGGGTGGTGAGCAGTTCTTC.

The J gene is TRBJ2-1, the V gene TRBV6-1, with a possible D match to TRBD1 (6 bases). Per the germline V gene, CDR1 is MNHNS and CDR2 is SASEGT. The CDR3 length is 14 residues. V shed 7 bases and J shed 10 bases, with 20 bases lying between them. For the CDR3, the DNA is TGTGCCAGCACCACAGGGATCTCGGGCTACGAGCAGTTCTTC. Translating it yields CASTTGISGYEQFF.

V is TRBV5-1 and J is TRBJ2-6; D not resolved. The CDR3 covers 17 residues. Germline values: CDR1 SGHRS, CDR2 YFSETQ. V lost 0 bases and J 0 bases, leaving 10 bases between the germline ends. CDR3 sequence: CASSLENRISGANVLTF. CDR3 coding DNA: TGCGCCAGCAGCTTGGAAAACCGGATCTCTGGGGCCAACGTCCTGACTTTC.

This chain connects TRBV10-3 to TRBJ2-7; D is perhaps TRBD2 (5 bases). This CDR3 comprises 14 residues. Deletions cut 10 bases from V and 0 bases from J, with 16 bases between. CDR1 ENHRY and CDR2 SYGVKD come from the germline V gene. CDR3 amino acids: CATREGRVSYEQYF. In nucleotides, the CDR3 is TGTGCCACCCGCGAAGGGCGGGTCTCCTACGAGCAGTACTTC.

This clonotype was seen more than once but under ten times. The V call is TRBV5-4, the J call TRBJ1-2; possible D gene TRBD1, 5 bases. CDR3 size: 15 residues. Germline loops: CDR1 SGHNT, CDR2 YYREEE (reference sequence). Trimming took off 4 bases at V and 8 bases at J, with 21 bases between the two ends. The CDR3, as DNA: TGTGCCAGCAGCCCTCGAATCGACAGAAGCGGAGGCTACACCTTC. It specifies CASSPRIDRSGGYTF.

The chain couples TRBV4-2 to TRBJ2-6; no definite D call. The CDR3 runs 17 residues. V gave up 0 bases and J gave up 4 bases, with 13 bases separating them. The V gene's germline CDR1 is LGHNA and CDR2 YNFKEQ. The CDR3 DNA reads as TGTGCCAGCAGCCAAGATCTTTTGGTTTTAGGGGCCAACGTCCTGACTTTC. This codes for CASSQDLLVLGANVLTF.

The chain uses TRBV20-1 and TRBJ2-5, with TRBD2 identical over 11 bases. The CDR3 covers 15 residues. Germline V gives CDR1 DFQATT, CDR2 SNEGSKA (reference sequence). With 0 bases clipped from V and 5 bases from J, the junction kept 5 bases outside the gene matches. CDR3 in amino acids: CSARDFVAGGETQYF. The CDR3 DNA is TGCAGTGCTAGAGACTTCGTAGCGGGGGGGGAGACCCAGTACTTC.

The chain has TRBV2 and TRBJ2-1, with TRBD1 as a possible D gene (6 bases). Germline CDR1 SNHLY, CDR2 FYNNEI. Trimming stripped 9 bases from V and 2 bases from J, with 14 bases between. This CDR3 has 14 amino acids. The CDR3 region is CASPSRTAYNEQFF. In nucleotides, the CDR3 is TGTGCCAGTCCGTCCAGGACAGCCTACAATGAGCAGTTCTTC.

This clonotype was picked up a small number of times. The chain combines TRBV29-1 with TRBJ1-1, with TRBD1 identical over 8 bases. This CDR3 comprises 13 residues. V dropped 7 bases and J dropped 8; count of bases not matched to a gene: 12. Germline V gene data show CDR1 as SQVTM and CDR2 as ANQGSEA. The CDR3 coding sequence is TGCAGCGGCCTTAAGGGGACAGGAGGGGAAGCTTTCTTT. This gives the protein CSGLKGTGGEAFF.